These T cell receptor beta chains were read from a single sample in a study of T cells in Graves' hyperthyroidism and ophthalmopathy. TCRdb re-called the multiplex PCR reads with MiXCR, one entry per CDR3 protein. The sample includes a few hundred thousand distinct CDR3 sequences, under 15% of them seen just once. Sequenced material: blood. Source of these receptors: a woman aged 18-29 years with Graves' hyperthyroidism. Both conserved end residues are part of each CDR3. The D gene is left open where the match is weak. The size of a clone is reported for some rows only, either as once, few or many, or as a class for expanded clones.

>many|TRBJ2-4|NA|14|TRBV20-1
CSARLALAKNIQYF
TGCAGTGCTAGACTAGCGTTGGCCAAAAACATTCAGTACTTC
>few|TRBJ2-7|TRBD1|17|TRBV7-9
CASSLGTGGLTAYEQYF
TGTGCCAGCAGCTTAGGGACAGGGGGTCTAACGGCCTACGAGCAGTACTTC
>many|TRBJ2-3|NA|16|TRBV27
CASSLTSPTNRDTQYF
TGTGCCAGCAGTTTAACCTCACCGACCAACCGAGATACGCAGTATTTT
>many|TRBJ2-1|NA|16|TRBV5-1
CASSLASQSNYNEQFF
TGCGCCAGCAGCTTGGCCTCACAGAGTAACTACAATGAGCAGTTCTTC
>many|TRBJ2-3|NA|15|TRBV7-8
CASSLYSASTDTQYF
TGTGCCAGCAGCTTATATAGCGCCAGCACAGATACGCAGTATTTT
>many|TRBJ2-7|TRBD2|15|TRBV11-3
CASSLVGGVNYEQYF
TGTGCCAGCAGCTTAGTTGGGGGGGTGAACTACGAGCAGTACTTC
>many|TRBJ2-1|TRBD2|16|TRBV30
CAWTPPPGLGGKEQFF
TGTGCCTGGACCCCCCCCCCGGGACTAGGGGGAAAGGAGCAGTTCTTC
>many|TRBJ1-1|NA|13|TRBV18
CASSPTVNTEAFF
TGTGCCAGCAGTCCCACAGTGAACACTGAAGCTTTCTTT
>few|TRBJ1-5|NA|13|TRBV10-3
CAISWDVNQPQHF
TGTGCCATCAGCTGGGACGTTAATCAGCCCCAGCATTTT
>NA|TRBJ2-7|NA|14|TRBV28
CASSPLGVTYEQYF
TGTGCCAGCAGTCCACTGGGGGTTACCTACGAGCAGTACTTC
>many|TRBJ2-1|TRBD2|14|TRBV20-1
CSARATSGANEQFF
TGCAGTGCTAGAGCGACTAGCGGGGCCAATGAGCAGTTCTTC
>NA|TRBJ2-5|TRBD1|13|TRBV29-1
CSVEGTAQETQYF
TGCAGCGTTGAGGGGACAGCTCAAGAGACCCAGTACTTC
>many|TRBJ1-1|TRBD1|16|TRBV4-1
CASSPRDRYMNTEAFF
TGCGCCAGCAGCCCCCGGGACAGATACATGAACACTGAAGCTTTCTTT
>many|TRBJ1-1|TRBD1|15|TRBV6-1
CASTANTGVATEAFF
TGTGCCAGCACCGCCAACACAGGGGTGGCCACTGAAGCTTTCTTT
>few|TRBJ2-2|TRBD2|15|TRBV19
CASSMQAGGVGELFF
TGTGCCAGTAGTATGCAGGCGGGAGGGGTCGGGGAGCTGTTTTTT